The 4 T cell receptor beta chains given below trace back to one sample, sequenced in a study of T cell clones after liver transplantation. Assay used: immunoSEQ multiplex PCR; TCRdb lists only in-frame clones, some missing. The top ten clones hold about 2.6% of a sample with 24,000 or so clones, more than 60% of them seen once. The material sequenced was CD4+ T cells from blood, taken before liver transplant. All receptors come from a human donor who received a liver transplant.

This chain links TRBV7-8 with TRBJ2-7, with a possible D match to TRBD1 (5 bases). The CDR3 runs 12 residues. In germline, CDR1 is SGHVS, CDR2 FQNEAQ. The ends were cut back, 5 bases at V and 4 bases at J, with 9 bases in the middle. CDR3: CASSHDRYEQYF. The CDR3 coding sequence is TGTGCCAGCAGCCATGACAGATACGAGCAGTACTTC.

J is TRBJ1-3 and V is TRBV7-9; 7 nucleotides line up with TRBD1. This CDR3 has 16 amino acids. V shed 5 bases, J shed 5 bases, and the junction held 12 bases outside the gene matches. Germline CDR1 and CDR2: SEHNR and FQNEAQ (reference sequence). In nucleotides, the CDR3 is TGTGCCAGCAGCCCGATGAAAGGGACAGAACGAAACACCATATATTTT. It codes for CASSPMKGTERNTIYF.

This clone came up a few times. The J gene is TRBJ1-4, the V gene TRBV19; TRBD1 matches at 8 bases. This CDR3 is 15 amino acids long. V dropped 10 bases and J dropped 3; count of bases not matched to a gene: 10. The germline V gene has CDR1 LNHDA and CDR2 SQIVND (reference sequence). As DNA, the CDR3 is TGTGCCACTAAGACGACAGGGGCTCCTAATGAAAAACTGTTTTTT. It specifies CATKTTGAPNEKLFF.

The chain links TRBV28 to TRBJ1-2; 8 bases align to TRBD1. V lost 8 bases and J lost 2; bases outside the gene matches: 19. Germline V lookup: CDR1 MDHEN, CDR2 SYDVKM. The CDR3 runs 18 residues. CDR3 sequence: CASYQARGQRGSNYGYTF. CDR3 nucleotides: TGTGCCAGCTACCAGGCCAGGGGGCAGAGGGGATCGAACTATGGCTACACCTTC.